This T cell receptor beta chain is from a study of radiation and T cells in renal cell carcinoma. Study-wide results and limits: Pretreatment tumor biopsies were lacking, so baseline clonotypes are unknown.

This CDR3 spans 13 amino acids. Germline V gives CDR1 MNHEY, CDR2 SMNVEV (reference sequence). V lost 5 bases and J lost 1, with 5 bases in between. Concerning this clone itself: Its antigen is undetermined.

Time point noted: blood 4 weeks post-SBRT, at nephrectomy. Treatment denoted: 15 Gy SBRT to primary tumor, nephrectomy 4 weeks later. Nephrectomy followed 15 Gy stereotactic body radiation by 4 weeks. Profiled with immunoSEQ multiplex PCR; TCRdb holds only in-frame clones, not every one. The table records around 77,000 clones, around 78% of them present only once. The J gene is TRBJ2-2, the V gene TRBV27; no definite D call. The TCR was taken from a woman in her sixties or seventies with renal cell carcinoma. The sample was blood, taken from a patient whose treatment included radiotherapy and nephrectomy. CDR3 DNA sequence: TGTGCCAGCAGTGAGCAGAACACCGGGGAGCTGTTTTTT. Residues: CASSEQNTGELFF.